These 4 T cell receptor beta chains were sequenced from one sample in a study of T cell changes during pregnancy in multiple sclerosis. Sequencing was performed with immunoSEQ multiplex PCR; in TCRdb, only in-frame clones are kept and a portion is missing. The table lists 35,000 to 50,000 clones, 85% to 95% of them singletons. The specimen was CD8+ T cells from peripheral blood mononuclear cells, collected in the third trimester of pregnancy. The receptor source for this set is a female donor with multiple sclerosis, enrolled in a pregnancy study.

V usage is TRBV27 and J usage is TRBJ2-1; 9 nucleotides align to TRBD1. The CDR3 runs 15 residues. The V gene's germline CDR1 is MNHEY and CDR2 SMNVEV (reference sequence). Trimming cost V 6 bases and J 6 bases; bases outside gene matches: 9. The CDR3 sequence: CASSEDRGGVNEQFF. CDR3 coding DNA: TGTGCCAGCAGCGAGGACAGGGGTGGGGTCAATGAGCAGTTCTTC.

The chain recombines TRBV7-9 with TRBJ2-2; 10 bases align to TRBD2. V trimming: 4 bases; J trimming: 6 bases; junction bases outside the gene matches: 2. From germline, CDR1 is SEHNR and CDR2 FQNEAQ (reference sequence). The CDR3 loop spans 14 amino acids. The DNA for the CDR3 is TGTGCCAGCAGCTACGGACTAGCGGCCGGGGAGCTGTTTTTT. This encodes CASSYGLAAGELFF. Together with reference TRBV7-9 and TRBJ2-2, the CDR3 gives the full variable domain: DTGVSQNPRHKITKRGQNVTFRCDPISEHNRLYWYRQTLGQGPEFLTYFQNEAQLEKSRLLSDRFSAERPKGSFSTLEIQRTEQGDSAMYLCASSYGLAAGELFFGEGSRLTVL.

The chain couples TRBV4-3 to TRBJ2-7, with 7 bases lining up with TRBD1. The CDR3 extends over 14 amino acids. Germline V gives CDR1 LGHNA, CDR2 YSLEER. The V segment lost 1 base and the J segment 0 bases; nucleotides outside the gene matches: 0. DNA for the CDR3: TGCGCCAGCAGCCAAGGACAGGGCTCCTACGAGCAGTACTTC. It yields the protein CASSQGQGSYEQYF.

This clone was recorded once. J is TRBJ2-7 and V is TRBV6-6; TRBD2 is a possible D gene (6 bases). CDR1 is MNHNY and CDR2 is SVGAGI in the germline V gene (reference sequence). Trimming took off 10 bases at V and 0 bases at J, with 13 bases between the two ends. The CDR3 loop spans 13 amino acids. The CDR3 nucleotides are TGTGCCACCAGATGGCGGGACTCCTACGAGCAGTACTTC. It is translated as CATRWRDSYEQYF.